These 25 T cell receptor beta chains share one sample of origin, sequenced in a study of cytomegalovirus exposure and HLA in healthy donors. Generated by immunoSEQ multiplex PCR, the TCRdb table keeps only in-frame clones and is missing some. The sample holds 120,000 or so clones; over 75% are singletons and the top ten take 2.1%. The sequencing input was PBMCs. The receptors stem from a woman in her twenties or thirties in good health and CMV-seronegative.

The genes are TRBV6-5 and TRBJ1-1; no clear D gene. Germline loops: CDR1 MNHEY, CDR2 SVGAGI. Trimming pared 4 bases from V and 0 bases from J, leaving 6 bases between. CDR3 length: 13 residues. CDR3 sequence: CASSSPMNTEAFF. CDR3 bases: TGTGCCAGCAGTTCCCCAATGAACACTGAAGCTTTCTTT.

The rearrangement uses TRBV19 and TRBJ2-1, with 9 bases identical to TRBD2. Germline-derived CDR1 and CDR2 are LNHDA and SQIVND (reference sequence). The length of the CDR3 is 15 residues. V shed 7 bases and J 4 bases; nucleotides not matched to a gene: 8. The CDR3, as DNA: TGTGCCAGTAATAATCGCGGGGGGGGTTACAATGAGCAGTTCTTC. It codes for CASNNRGGGYNEQFF.

V gene TRBV9 combines with J gene TRBJ1-1, with TRBD1 identical over 10 bases. V was pared by 0 bases and J by 3 bases, with 11 bases of the junction left unmatched. Germline CDR1 reads SGDLS; CDR2 reads YYNGEE. This CDR3 spans 18 amino acids. CDR3: CASSVGGTGVLAYTEAFF. Here the CDR3 DNA reads TGTGCCAGCAGCGTAGGAGGGACAGGGGTCCTCGCATACACTGAAGCTTTCTTT.

The J gene is TRBJ2-3, the V gene TRBV7-9; unclear D gene. The CDR3 totals 12 residues. V was cut by 3 bases and J by 4 bases, with 5 bases left in between. Germline assignment: CDR1 SEHNR and CDR2 FQNEAQ (reference sequence). CDR3 protein: CASSLGADTQYF. The CDR3 nucleotides read TGTGCCAGCAGCTTGGGCGCAGATACGCAGTATTTT.

V gene TRBV4-3 combines with J gene TRBJ2-1; TRBD1 matches at 10 bases. The CDR3 consists of 14 residues. J gave up 4 bases and V 6 bases, and 3 bases lay outside the gene matches. The germline CDR1 and CDR2 sequences are LGHNA and YSLEER. DNA of the CDR3: TGCGCCAGCAGGGCGGACAGGGGGTACAATGAGCAGTTCTTC. Protein product: CASRADRGYNEQFF.

This chain connects TRBV5-1 to TRBJ2-2; tentative D call: TRBD1 (6 bases). Germline CDR1 SGHRS, CDR2 YFSETQ. This CDR3 comprises 16 residues. Trimming shortened V by 4 bases and J by 0 bases, and 13 bases separated the two germline ends. The CDR3 sequence is CASSPSGASNTGELFF. The CDR3 coding sequence is TGCGCCAGCAGCCCCTCAGGGGCCTCGAACACCGGGGAGCTGTTTTTT.

V and J are TRBV30 and TRBJ1-1, with 7 positions matching TRBD1. V shed 0 bases and J 1 base; nucleotides not matched to a gene: 5. Germline V gives CDR1 GTSNPN, CDR2 SVGIG (reference sequence). The length of the CDR3 is 15 residues. CDR3: CAWSVQGPRNTEAFF. For the CDR3, the DNA is TGTGCCTGGAGTGTACAGGGGCCGCGGAACACTGAAGCTTTCTTT.

The sample holds one count of this clone. The chain is built from TRBV27 and TRBJ1-6; D is unresolved. This CDR3 is built from 14 residues. The V gene's germline CDR1 is MNHEY and CDR2 SMNVEV (reference sequence). V lost 8 bases to trimming and J lost 2 bases, with 10 bases between them. CDR3 DNA sequence: TGTGCCAGCCATGGCGGCGCCTATAATTCACCCCTCCACTTT. Translated: CASHGGAYNSPLHF.

The table lists this clone with many counts. The V gene is TRBV4-1, the J gene TRBJ2-7, with TRBD2 matching 12 bases. Germline trimming cut 1 base from V and 3 bases from J; bases unmatched to any gene: 7. The CDR3 extends over 17 amino acids. CDR1 is MGHRA and CDR2 is YSYEKL in the germline V gene. Written as DNA, the CDR3 is TGCGCCAGCAGCCAAGGAGCAACTAGCGGGGGGAACTACGAGCAGTACTTC. It is translated as CASSQGATSGGNYEQYF.

The chain has TRBV7-9 and TRBJ2-5, with 9 bases aligning to TRBD2. In germline, CDR1 is SEHNR, CDR2 FQNEAQ (reference sequence). The CDR3 is made up of 14 amino acids. The V and J ends lost 3 bases and 5 bases, in that order; junction bases with no gene match: 4. This chain's CDR3 is CASSFGLALETQYF. CDR3 coding DNA: TGTGCCAGCAGCTTCGGACTAGCGTTGGAGACCCAGTACTTC.

This clone was seen a handful of times. The rearrangement uses TRBV30 and TRBJ2-5; TRBD2 aligns across 8 bases. Germline CDR1 GTSNPN, CDR2 SVGIG (reference sequence). The CDR3 is made up of 16 amino acids. V was pared by 1 base and J by 4 bases, with 11 bases of the junction left unmatched. The chain's CDR3 is CAWSGGAGASPETQYF. The CDR3 nucleotides are TGTGCCTGGAGTGGGGGAGCGGGGGCGTCACCAGAGACCCAGTACTTC.

The chain has TRBV4-1 and TRBJ1-4, with 9 bases fitting TRBD1. From germline, CDR1 is MGHRA and CDR2 YSYEKL. CDR3 size: 16 residues. J was trimmed by 2 bases and V by 5 bases; bases with no gene match: 6. As DNA, the CDR3 is TGCGCCAGCAGCGTTTTACAGGGGGCGACTAATGAAAAACTGTTTTTT. This encodes CASSVLQGATNEKLFF.

The rearrangement uses TRBV29-1 and TRBJ2-3; no definite D call. CDR3 length equals 11 residues. The germline gives CDR1 SQVTM, CDR2 ANQGSEA. V dropped 5 bases and J dropped 4 bases, with 7 bases sitting between them. The DNA for the CDR3 is TGCAGCGTTTTAAGCGCAGATACGCAGTATTTT. Amino acids: CSVLSADTQYF.

This clone appeared a single time. The chain carries TRBV5-1 and TRBJ2-7; possible D gene TRBD1, 5 bases. This CDR3 region has 14 residues. V was pared by 2 bases and J by 2 bases, with 11 bases between. Per the germline V gene, CDR1 is SGHRS and CDR2 is YFSETQ. CDR3 sequence: CASSFLDKAYEQYF. Written as DNA, the CDR3 is TGCGCCAGCAGCTTCCTGGACAAGGCCTACGAGCAGTACTTC.

V usage is TRBV9 and J usage is TRBJ1-5, with D perhaps TRBD1 (6 bases). The CDR3 has 15 residues. V was pared by 0 bases and J by 6 bases, with 13 bases between. Germline assignment: CDR1 SGDLS and CDR2 YYNGEE. The CDR3 loop reads CASSVEGELRQPQHF. The DNA of the CDR3 is TGTGCCAGCAGCGTAGAGGGGGAGCTCCGTCAGCCCCAGCATTTT.

This chain links TRBV30 with TRBJ1-2; 7 positions agree with TRBD1. J was trimmed by 4 bases and V by 2 bases; bases with no gene match: 7. CDR1 and CDR2 (germline): GTSNPN, SVGIG (reference sequence). This CDR3 spans 14 amino acids. CDR3 coding DNA: TGTGCCTGGAGTTTAGGGGGCGCCTCCTATGGCTACACCTTC. Translation gives CAWSLGGASYGYTF. Full variable domain (remainder filled in from reference TRBV30 and TRBJ1-2): SQTIHQWPATLVQPVGSPLSLECTVEGTSNPNLYWYRQAAGRGLQLLFYSVGIGQISSEVPQNLSASRPQDRQFILSSKKLLLSDSGFYLCAWSLGGASYGYTFGSGTRLTVV.

The gene calls are TRBV5-4 and TRBJ2-7, with D possibly matching TRBD2 (5 bases). The CDR3 spans 14 residues. Trimming took off 0 bases at V and 7 bases at J, with 14 bases between the two ends. The germline V gene encodes CDR1 SGHNT and CDR2 YYREEE (reference sequence). The CDR3 nucleotides read TGTGCCAGCAGCTTGGTAGGGCAGGCGGGTGAGCAGTACTTC. Its protein is CASSLVGQAGEQYF.

The V and J genes are TRBV20-1 and TRBJ2-5; D remains unclear. With 5 bases removed from V and 7 bases from J, the gap between germline ends came to 11 bases. This CDR3 has 11 residues. Per the germline V gene, CDR1 is DFQATT and CDR2 is SNEGSKA (reference sequence). CDR3 protein: CSALGRTTQYF. CDR3 nucleotides: TGCAGTGCTCTTGGCCGAACGACCCAGTACTTC.

In this sample, this clone turned up once. This chain connects TRBV27 to TRBJ1-1; D call uncertain. Germline loops: CDR1 MNHEY, CDR2 SMNVEV (reference sequence). Trimming took off 6 bases at V and 4 bases at J, with 9 bases between the two ends. The CDR3 runs to 12 residues. The chain's CDR3 is CASRRHLTEAFF. CDR3 nucleotide sequence: TGTGCCAGCAGGAGACACCTCACTGAAGCTTTCTTT.

The genes are TRBV4-2 and TRBJ2-3, with 15 bases identical to TRBD2. This CDR3 contains 18 residues. V lost 0 bases, J lost 6 bases, and 7 bases stayed unmatched. Per germline, CDR1 LGHNA and CDR2 YNFKEQ. The CDR3: CASSQDQRTSGGADTQYF. The CDR3, as DNA: TGTGCCAGCAGCCAAGATCAGAGGACTAGCGGGGGGGCGGATACGCAGTATTTT.

With regard to this clone: Other DNA variants within this sample encode the same CDR3. As DNA, the CDR3 is TGTGCCAGCTCACTCGGGACAGGGGGGAACACTGAAGCTTTCTTT. It yields the protein CASSLGTGGNTEAFF. The chain combines TRBV18 with TRBJ1-1; 11 nucleotides agree with TRBD1. CDR3 size: 15 residues. Germline CDR1 is KGHSH and CDR2 is LQKENI. V trimming: 4 bases; J trimming: 1 base; junction bases outside the gene matches: 2.

The rearrangement links TRBV5-1 to TRBJ1-6; maybe TRBD1 (6 bases). Trimming stripped 0 bases from V and 7 bases from J, with 8 bases between. The length of the CDR3 is 14 residues. Germline CDR1 SGHRS, CDR2 YFSETQ. This CDR3 reads CASSLEGVNSPLHF. The CDR3 region has the DNA TGCGCCAGCAGCTTGGAGGGGGTAAATTCACCCCTCCACTTT.

The chain joins TRBV7-2 to TRBJ2-3; 12 nucleotides agree with TRBD2. The V and J ends lost 4 bases and 4 bases, in that order; junction bases with no gene match: 6. The CDR3 covers 16 residues. Germline CDR1 is SGHTA and CDR2 is FQGNSA. CDR3 sequence (DNA): TGTGCCAGCAGCTGGACTAGCGGGGTGGGGTCAGATACGCAGTATTTT. Its translation: CASSWTSGVGSDTQYF.

There are many counts of this clone. The CDR3 protein is CASSPSYMNTEAFF. CDR3 DNA: TGTGCCAGCTCACCTTCGTATATGAACACTGAAGCTTTCTTT. The chain is built from TRBV18 and TRBJ1-1; D remains ambiguous. Germline-derived CDR1 and CDR2 are KGHSH and LQKENI. V lost 3 bases and J lost 0, with 8 bases in between. CDR3 length: 14 amino acids.

V and J are TRBV5-4 and TRBJ2-4; TRBD2 agrees at 13 bases. J lost 6 bases, V lost 0 bases, and 6 bases had no gene match. Germline CDR1 SGHNT, CDR2 YYREEE (reference sequence). This CDR3 spans 17 amino acids. This CDR3 is CASSLGLAGGLINIQYF. DNA for the CDR3: TGTGCCAGCAGCTTGGGACTAGCGGGGGGTCTCATAAACATTCAGTACTTC.